Sequencing of this T cell receptor (beta chain) was carried out in a study of T cells after yellow fever vaccination. TCRdb re-called the 5' RACE reads through MiXCR, storing one row per CDR3 protein. The table has 130,000 or so distinct CDR3 sequences, around 15% seen once. The V segment lost 2 bases and the J segment 4 bases; nucleotides outside the gene matches: 3. The CDR3 consists of 17 residues. The germline gives CDR1 SGDLS, CDR2 YYNGEE. The TCR comes from a man between 18 and 35 years old who received the YFV17D yellow fever vaccine. This material consisted of CD8+ T cells sorted from PBMCs, taken 5 days after the yellow fever booster vaccination. This chain links TRBV9 with TRBJ2-1; 16 positions match TRBD2. The CDR3 is CASSVGLAGGVYNEQFF. The CDR3 DNA reads as TGTGCCAGCAGCGTGGGACTAGCGGGGGGGGTTTACAATGAGCAGTTCTTC.